This entry lists 30 T cell receptor beta chains sequenced from one sample in a study of immune cell composition in non-small cell lung cancer. Normal lung sampling was at least 3 cm from the tumour, as distant as possible. Using immunoSEQ multiplex PCR, the repertoire was profiled, and TCRdb retains in-frame clones only, with some absent. Found here are about 8,700 clones, roughly two thirds of them singletons; the top ten hold 20% to 25%. Sequenced sample: non-adjacent lung tissue. The receptors here all came from a human donor with non-small cell lung cancer.

This clone was observed a single time. The chain couples TRBV7-9 to TRBJ2-7; 11 bases are a match to TRBD1. The CDR3 contains 15 residues. Trimming took 2 bases from V and 3 from J; bases not matched to a gene: 3. CDR1 and CDR2 (germline): SEHNR, FQNEAQ (reference sequence). The CDR3 DNA sequence: TGTGCCAGCAGCTTATATGGGACAGGGGGCTACGAGCAGTACTTC. Translation: CASSLYGTGGYEQYF.

This chain joins TRBV11-3 and TRBJ2-7, with 11 bases lining up with TRBD1. Losses at the gene ends were 1 base for V and 6 bases for J; bases not matched to a gene: 2. This CDR3 is 14 amino acids long. Germline CDR1 SGHNT, CDR2 YENEEA. CDR3 protein: CASSLVGTGGEQYF. The CDR3 DNA reads TGTGCCAGCAGCTTAGTGGGGACAGGGGGCGAGCAGTACTTC.

The chain couples TRBV7-2 to TRBJ2-7, with D maybe TRBD2 (6 bases). Trimming removed 0 bases from V and 4 bases from J, with 7 bases in between. The CDR3 is 13 amino acids. The V gene's germline CDR1 is SGHTA and CDR2 FQGNSA. This CDR3 is CASSLAGTYEQYF. The CDR3 nucleotides are TGTGCCAGCAGCTTAGCAGGGACTTACGAGCAGTACTTC. The full variable domain, rest sourced from reference TRBV7-2 and TRBJ2-7, is GAGVSQSPSNKVTEKGKDVELRCDPISGHTALYWYRQSLGQGLEFLIYFQGNSAPDKSGLPSDRFSAERTGGSVSTLTIQRTQQEDSAVYLCASSLAGTYEQYFGPGTRLTVT.

The chain links TRBV27 to TRBJ2-3; 8 bases are a match to TRBD1. This CDR3 region has 14 residues. Trimming took 4 bases from V and 1 from J; bases not matched to a gene: 1. Germline V gives CDR1 MNHEY, CDR2 SMNVEV (reference sequence). The CDR3 nucleotides are TGTGCCAGCAGTTCACAGGGGGGCACAGATACGCAGTATTTT. Translating gives CASSSQGGTDTQYF.

This clone has a single count. The chain employs TRBV6-5 and TRBJ1-1, with D possibly matching TRBD1 (6 bases). V was pared by 5 bases and J by 2 bases, with 12 bases between. This CDR3 has 14 residues. Germline V gives CDR1 MNHEY, CDR2 SVGAGI. The chain's CDR3 is CASSPQGPNTEAFF. The CDR3 DNA reads TGTGCCAGCAGTCCACAGGGACCTAACACTGAAGCTTTCTTT.

The chain is built from TRBV29-1 and TRBJ2-7, with TRBD1 matching 8 bases. This CDR3 comprises 15 residues. The germline gives CDR1 SQVTM, CDR2 ANQGSEA. V shed 0 bases and J 7 bases; nucleotides not matched to a gene: 11. The CDR3 DNA sequence: TGCAGCGTTGAAGATCACGGCAGGGGGCTAGGGGAGCAGTACTTC. As protein: CSVEDHGRGLGEQYF.

This clone was seen once. This chain joins TRBV5-5 and TRBJ2-7; D is perhaps TRBD2 (5 bases). Germline-derived CDR1 and CDR2 are SGHKS and YYEKEE (reference sequence). V lost 4 bases and J lost 0, with 23 bases in between. This CDR3 is built from 18 residues. DNA of the CDR3: TGTGCCAGCAGCCTTCCGCCGGACTTCAGGATCCTCTCCTACGAGCAGTACTTC. This sequence encodes CASSLPPDFRILSYEQYF.

The rearrangement joins TRBV9 to TRBJ2-5, with D perhaps matching TRBD2 (5 bases). V lost 0 bases, J lost 5 bases, and 14 bases lay in between. This CDR3 comprises 15 residues. CDR1 and CDR2 from the germline V gene are SGDLS and YYNGEE. The CDR3 nucleotides are TGTGCCAGCAGCGTAGAAGAGCGGCCTGGGGAGACCCAGTACTTC. Translation: CASSVEERPGETQYF.

The gene calls are TRBV29-1 and TRBJ2-3; 11 bases map to TRBD2. Germline CDR1 and CDR2: SQVTM and ANQGSEA. The V segment lost 6 bases and the J segment 0 bases; nucleotides outside the gene matches: 5. This CDR3 region has 15 residues. The CDR3 region is CSVLTSGVSTDTQYF. DNA of the CDR3: TGCAGCGTCCTGACTAGCGGGGTGAGCACAGATACGCAGTATTTT.

The table lists this clone with a few counts. The sample has other DNA sequences that encode this CDR3 too. The chain uses TRBV9 and TRBJ2-7; the D is unclear. Trimming removed 0 bases from V and 0 bases from J, with 7 bases in between. This CDR3 comprises 14 residues. Germline CDR1 SGDLS, CDR2 YYNGEE. The CDR3 here is CASSVVPSSYEQYF. The CDR3, as DNA: TGTGCCAGCAGCGTAGTGCCTAGCTCCTACGAGCAGTACTTC. Supplemented by reference TRBV9 and TRBJ2-7, the full variable domain reads DSGVTQTPKHLITATGQRVTLRCSPRSGDLSVYWYQQSLDQGLQFLIQYYNGEERAKGNILERFSAQQFPDLHSELNLSSLELGDSALYFCASSVVPSSYEQYFGPGTRLTVT.

This clone has just one count. The chain recombines TRBV10-2 with TRBJ2-7; no clear D. Trimming removed 0 bases from V and 7 bases from J, with 13 bases in between. Germline CDR1 and CDR2: WSHSY and SAAADI. The CDR3 length is 14 residues. CDR3 region: CASSESRVYREQYF. CDR3 coding DNA: TGCGCCAGCAGTGAGTCCCGGGTTTACCGAGAGCAGTACTTC.

This clone came up once. The CDR3 DNA sequence: TGTGCCAGCAGCCTGGGGGACAGGTCGGAAGAGACCCAGTACTTC. Its protein is CASSLGDRSEETQYF. V and J are TRBV5-4 and TRBJ2-5; 8 bases match TRBD1. V lost 4 bases to trimming and J lost 3 bases; unmatched junction nucleotides: 8. The germline V gene encodes CDR1 SGHNT and CDR2 YYREEE (reference sequence). The CDR3 runs 15 residues.

This sequence joins TRBV5-8 and TRBJ1-2; the match to TRBD1 covers 7 bases. Germline V CDR1 and CDR2: SGHTS, YDEGEE. The CDR3 contains 15 residues. J was trimmed by 7 bases and V by 3 bases; bases with no gene match: 12. CDR3 sequence (DNA): TGTGCCAGCAGCTGGACCGGGACAGAGTTTTTTGGCTACACCTTC. It encodes CASSWTGTEFFGYTF. The whole variable domain, filled in from reference TRBV5-8 and TRBJ1-2, reads EAGVTQSPTHLIKTRGQQATLRCSPISGHTSVYWYQQALGLGLQFLLWYDEGEERNRGNFPPRFSGRQFPNYSSELNVNALELEDSALYLCASSWTGTEFFGYTFGSGTRLTVV.

This clone has only a few counts. The rearrangement uses TRBV6-5 and TRBJ1-2, with a weak D call TRBD1 (6 bases). The CDR3 runs to 14 residues. Trimming took 5 bases from V and 4 from J, leaving 14 bases between them. Germline V gene data show CDR1 as MNHEY and CDR2 as SVGAGI. DNA for the CDR3: TGTGCCAGCAGTCCAGAACAGGGTTTCTATGGCTACACCTTC. It specifies CASSPEQGFYGYTF.

V gene TRBV5-6 combines with J gene TRBJ1-3, with 7 bases that match TRBD1. V lost 2 bases, J lost 2 bases, and 7 bases stayed unmatched. This CDR3 is 16 amino acids long. The germline V gene has CDR1 SGHDT and CDR2 YYEEEE. The CDR3 protein is CASSFYRGETGNTIYF. The CDR3 coding sequence is TGTGCCAGCAGCTTCTACAGGGGTGAGACTGGAAACACCATATATTTT.

The V call is TRBV5-4, the J call TRBJ1-5, with D perhaps matching TRBD1 (6 bases). Per the germline V gene, CDR1 is SGHNT and CDR2 is YYREEE (reference sequence). The CDR3 extends over 15 amino acids. The ends were cut back, 10 bases at V and 4 bases at J, with 21 bases in the middle. The CDR3: CAPTRGHEKNQPQHF. CDR3 DNA sequence: TGTGCCCCCACCCGGGGACACGAAAAGAATCAGCCCCAGCATTTT.

This clone is a singleton in its sample. This sequence joins TRBV29-1 and TRBJ1-1; tentatively, D is TRBD1 (5 bases). CDR1 and CDR2 from the germline V gene are SQVTM and ANQGSEA. This CDR3 has 15 amino acids. Trimming took off 7 bases at V and 1 base at J, with 19 bases between the two ends. CDR3 sequence (DNA): TGCAGCGCCCTCCCCGGGGGACTTTCGAACACTGAAGCTTTCTTT. Protein: CSALPGGLSNTEAFF.

The genes are TRBV5-6 and TRBJ2-1; tentatively, D is TRBD1 (6 bases). This CDR3 region has 15 residues. Trimming left V 8 bases short and J 4 bases short, with 19 bases between. Germline V lookup: CDR1 SGHDT, CDR2 YYEEEE. For the CDR3, the DNA is TGTGCCAGTAACAGTGGGGACACGCTTTACAATGAGCAGTTCTTC. This translates into CASNSGDTLYNEQFF.

This clone has more than one count but fewer than ten. V gene TRBV4-2 combines with J gene TRBJ1-4, with TRBD1 matching over 9 bases. The germline V gene has CDR1 LGHNA and CDR2 YNFKEQ. This CDR3 region has 16 residues. Trimming cost V 4 bases and J 5 bases; bases outside gene matches: 8. CDR3 DNA: TGTGCCAGCAGCCGACGGGACAGGGAGGGGAATGAAAAACTGTTTTTT. It yields the protein CASSRRDREGNEKLFF.

In nucleotides, the CDR3 is TGTGCCAGCAGTTACGGAATTACAGGGGTGCTCGATGGCTACACCTTC. Translating it yields CASSYGITGVLDGYTF. The chain recombines TRBV6-5 with TRBJ1-2, with 7 bases fitting TRBD1. V lost 2 bases to trimming and J lost 6 bases; unmatched junction nucleotides: 12. This CDR3 contains 16 residues. Germline values: CDR1 MNHEY, CDR2 SVGAGI.

Only a few counts were recorded for this clone. This sequence joins TRBV11-2 and TRBJ2-4; 10 bases align to TRBD1. The length of the CDR3 is 17 residues. Per the germline V gene, CDR1 is SGHAT and CDR2 is FQNNGV. Trimming removed 4 bases from V and 2 bases from J; junction bases left unmatched: 8. For the CDR3, the DNA is TGTGCCAGCAGCTCATGGGGGACAGGGGCCTCCAAAAACATTCAGTACTTC. Its translation is CASSSWGTGASKNIQYF.

The chain couples TRBV7-9 to TRBJ2-2; D is ambiguous. The length of the CDR3 is 15 residues. Germline V CDR1 and CDR2: SEHNR, FQNEAQ (reference sequence). Trimming cost V 5 bases and J 0 bases, with 10 bases left between them. CDR3 in DNA: TGTGCCAGCAGCCCTTACACCGCGAACACCGGGGAGCTGTTTTTT. Protein product: CASSPYTANTGELFF.

CDR3 in amino acids: CASSQTGSQETQYF. As DNA, the CDR3 is TGCGCCAGCAGCCAGACAGGGTCCCAAGAGACCCAGTACTTC. The chain has TRBV4-1 and TRBJ2-5, with 7 bases lining up with TRBD1. CDR1 and CDR2 (germline): MGHRA, YSYEKL. The CDR3 is 14 residues long. V shed 3 bases, J shed 1 base, and the junction held 2 bases outside the gene matches.

The chain joins TRBV19 to TRBJ1-1; 7 nucleotides align to TRBD1. CDR3 length: 12 amino acids. Germline CDR1 is LNHDA and CDR2 is SQIVND (reference sequence). V lost 6 bases and J lost 5; bases outside the gene matches: 3. CDR3 in DNA: TGTGCCAGTAGCTACAGGGGAACTGAAGCTTTCTTT. Its translation: CASSYRGTEAFF.

The J gene is TRBJ2-3, the V gene TRBV18; no definite D call. The CDR3 spans 15 residues. Looked up from germline, CDR1 is KGHSH and CDR2 is LQKENI. V lost 0 bases and J lost 4, with 11 bases in between. Here the CDR3 reads CASSPPPAGADTQYF. DNA for the CDR3: TGTGCCAGCTCACCACCGCCGGCAGGCGCAGATACGCAGTATTTT.

The J gene is TRBJ2-2, the V gene TRBV5-5; D is possibly TRBD2 (6 bases). This CDR3 is built from 16 residues. The germline CDR1 and CDR2 sequences are SGHKS and YYEKEE (reference sequence). V was clipped by 4 bases and J by 1 base, with 14 bases between them. The CDR3 DNA sequence: TGTGCCAGCAGCACCGGGGGACGCCTGAACACCGGGGAGCTGTTTTTT. Its protein product is CASSTGGRLNTGELFF.

The chain combines TRBV11-2 with TRBJ2-5, with D perhaps TRBD2 (5 bases). Trimming removed 0 bases from V and 6 bases from J, with 11 bases in between. The CDR3 sequence is 14 residues long. Germline CDR1 reads SGHAT; CDR2 reads FQNNGV. The CDR3 spells CASSLDGVGKTQYF. As DNA, the CDR3 is TGTGCCAGCAGCTTAGACGGGGTTGGAAAGACCCAGTACTTC.

This clone appeared a few times. This chain links TRBV7-2 with TRBJ2-6; D is undetermined. There are 14 residues in the CDR3. CDR1 is SGHTA and CDR2 is FQGNSA in the germline V gene. V was clipped by 3 bases and J by 1 base, with 4 bases between them. The CDR3 sequence: CASSFRSGANVLTF. In DNA form, the CDR3 reads TGTGCCAGCAGCTTTCGTTCTGGGGCCAACGTCCTGACTTTC.

This clone appeared a few times. V and J are TRBV25-1 and TRBJ1-4, with 7 nucleotides matching TRBD1. This CDR3 comprises 13 residues. Germline V CDR1 and CDR2: MGHDK, SYGVNS. The V segment lost 4 bases and the J segment 6 bases; nucleotides outside the gene matches: 2. CDR3 nucleotide sequence: TGTGCCAGCAGTGGCGACAGGGATGAAAAACTGTTTTTT. Translation gives CASSGDRDEKLFF.

The chain carries TRBV10-1 and TRBJ2-3; maybe TRBD1 (6 bases). The CDR3 covers 15 residues. V dropped 3 bases and J dropped 5 bases, with 15 bases sitting between them. Per the germline V gene, CDR1 is WNHNN and CDR2 is SYGVQD (reference sequence). The CDR3 reads CASSDITGFGDTQYF. The CDR3 DNA follows: TGCGCCAGCAGTGATATTACAGGGTTCGGAGATACGCAGTATTTT.